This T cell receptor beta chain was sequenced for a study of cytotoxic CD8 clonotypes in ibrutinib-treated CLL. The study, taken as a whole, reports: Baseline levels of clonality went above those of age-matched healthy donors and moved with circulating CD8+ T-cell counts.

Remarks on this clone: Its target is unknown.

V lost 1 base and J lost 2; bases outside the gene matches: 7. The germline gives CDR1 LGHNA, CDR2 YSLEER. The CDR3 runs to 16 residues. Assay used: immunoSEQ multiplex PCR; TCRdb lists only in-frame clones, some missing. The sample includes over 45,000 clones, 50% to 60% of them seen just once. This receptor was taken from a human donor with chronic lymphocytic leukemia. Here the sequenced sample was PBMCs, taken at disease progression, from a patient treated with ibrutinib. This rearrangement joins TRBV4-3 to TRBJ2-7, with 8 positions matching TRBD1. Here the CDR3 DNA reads TGCGCCAGCAGCCAAGGGGCGACAGGGGTGCCCTACGAGCAGTACTTC. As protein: CASSQGATGVPYEQYF.